Listed below are T cell receptor beta chains from one sample, sequenced in a study of glioma-infiltrating T cells. From the multiplex PCR reads, TCRdb called clonotypes with MiXCR, one entry per CDR3 protein. The sample carries roughly 200,000 distinct CDR3 sequences, roughly two fifths recorded once. The source material was glioma tissue, nonneoplastic brain tissue, or PBMCs (not recorded which). Source of these receptors: a human donor with low-grade glioma or glioblastoma, undergoing nonglioma brain surgery, or in good health (not recorded which). CDR3s include the opening cysteine and the closing phenylalanine or tryptophan. A D gene is named only where the DNA matches it firmly. A row's size may be missing; if present it is once, few, many or a size class.

j_call v_call d_call clone_size cdr3_nt cdr3_aa
TRBJ2-7 TRBV6-1 . many TGTGCCAGCAGTGAAGGGAGCCCCAGCCGCGAGCAGTACTTC CASSEGSPSREQYF
TRBJ2-1 TRBV27 TRBD2 . TGTGCCAGCAGAGCAGCGGGAGGGATCTGGCAGTTCTTC CASRAAGGIWQFF
TRBJ2-7 TRBV2 . many TGTGCCAGCAGAACCGGGACAGAGCAGTACTTC CASRTGTEQYF
TRBJ2-5 TRBV29-1 . . TGCAGAATTGGGGCCCAAGAGACCCAGTACTTC CRIGAQETQYF
TRBJ2-7 TRBV12-3/TRBV12-4 . few TGTGCCAGCAGTTTGGAGTACGAGCAGTACTTC CASSLEYEQYF
TRBJ2-7 TRBV5-1 . few TGCGCCAGCAGCTTGGGACAGTCCTACTACGAGCAGTACTTC CASSLGQSYYEQYF
TRBJ1-4 TRBV15 TRBD1 many TGTGCCACCAGCAGTGGACCAGGGGGATTTAATGAAAAACTGTTTTTT CATSSGPGGFNEKLFF
TRBJ2-3 TRBV10-3 . . TGTGCCATCTGTGGGAACCCGGCGGCAGATACGCAGTATTTT CAICGNPAADTQYF
TRBJ2-1 TRBV10-3 . many TGTGCCATCAGTGAGTCTCAGCATGAGCAGTTCTTC CAISESQHEQFF
TRBJ2-1 TRBV2 . few TGTGCCAGCAATGCGGAATCAAACAATGAGCAGTTCTTC CASNAESNNEQFF
TRBJ2-7 TRBV28 . . TGTGCCAGCAGTTCCCTGGGCAGGGGGGGGTACGAGCAGTACTTC CASSSLGRGGYEQYF
TRBJ2-7 TRBV7-2 . . TGTGCCAGCAGCTTACGTGGGGAGAAAGGCTACGAGCAGTACTTC CASSLRGEKGYEQYF
TRBJ1-3 TRBV7-8 . many TGTGCCAGCAGCGAACAGGGAGCGGGTGGAAACACCATATATTTT CASSEQGAGGNTIYF
TRBJ2-3 TRBV7-9 . few TGTGCCAGCAGCGCCAAAGGAGGGGGACACACAGATACGCAGTATTTT CASSAKGGGHTDTQYF
TRBJ2-3 TRBV7-2 . . TGTGCCAGCAGCTTTCTGCGGGCAGATACGCAGTATTTT CASSFLRADTQYF
TRBJ1-5 TRBV28 . many TGTGCCAGCAGGTCTCCCCGGGCGGCAGGGTACAATCAGCCCCAGCATTTT CASRSPRAAGYNQPQHF
TRBJ1-3 TRBV29-1 . . TGCAGCGTTGGAGGGGGTTCTGGAAACACCATATATTTT CSVGGGSGNTIYF
TRBJ2-5 TRBV7-2 . many TGTGCCAGCAGCTTATCGCTCCAAGAGACCCAGTACTTC CASSLSLQETQYF
TRBJ2-2 TRBV24-1 TRBD2 many TGTGCCACCAGGGGACTATATCGGGAGCTGTTTTTT CATRGLYRELFF
TRBJ2-5 TRBV9 TRBD2 . TGTGCCAGCAGCCGCGGTAGCGGGGGGTCCCAAGAGACCCAGTACTTC CASSRGSGGSQETQYF
TRBJ1-3 TRBV7-8 . . TGTGCCAGCAGCCCCCCTGATCCGACCTCTGGAAACACCATATATTTT CASSPPDPTSGNTIYF
TRBJ2-1 TRBV20-1 . many TGCAGTGCCGACGGAACCACGGGACAAGGCTCCTACAATGAGCAGTTCTTC CSADGTTGQGSYNEQFF
TRBJ2-1 TRBV29-1 TRBD2 . TGCAGCGTTGAAGAGATAGCAGCGGGACGGGAGTTCTTC CSVEEIAAGREFF